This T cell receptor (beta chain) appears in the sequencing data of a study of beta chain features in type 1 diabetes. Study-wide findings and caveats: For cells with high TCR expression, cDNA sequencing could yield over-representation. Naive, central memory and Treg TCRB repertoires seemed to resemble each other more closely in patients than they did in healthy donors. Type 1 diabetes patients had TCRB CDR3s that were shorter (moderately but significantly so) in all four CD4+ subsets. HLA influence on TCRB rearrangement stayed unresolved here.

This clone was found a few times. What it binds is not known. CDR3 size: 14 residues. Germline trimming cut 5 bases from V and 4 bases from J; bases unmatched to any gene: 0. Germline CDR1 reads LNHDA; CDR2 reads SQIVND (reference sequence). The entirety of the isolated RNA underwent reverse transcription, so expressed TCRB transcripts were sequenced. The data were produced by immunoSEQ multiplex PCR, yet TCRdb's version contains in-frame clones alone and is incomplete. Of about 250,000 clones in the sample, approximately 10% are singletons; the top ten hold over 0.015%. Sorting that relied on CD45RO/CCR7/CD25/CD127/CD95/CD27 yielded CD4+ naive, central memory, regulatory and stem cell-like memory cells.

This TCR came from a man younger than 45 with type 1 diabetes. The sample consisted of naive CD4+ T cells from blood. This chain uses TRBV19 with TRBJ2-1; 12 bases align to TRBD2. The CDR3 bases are TGTGCCAGTAGTGGGACTAGCGGGTACAATGAGCAGTTCTTC. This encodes CASSGTSGYNEQFF.